A single sample gave rise to the 7 T cell receptor beta chains below, sequenced in a study of chemoradiotherapy in HPV16-positive cancers. TCRdb's copy holds only in-frame clones and misses some; the assay was immunoSEQ multiplex PCR. The table records under 50,000 clones, 76% of them present only once. The input for sequencing was blood, taken from a patient who underwent chemoradiotherapy. These receptors originate from a human donor with HPV-associated anogenital cancer.

The rearrangement links TRBV5-1 to TRBJ2-7; TRBD1 might be the D (6 bases). Trimming took off 5 bases at V and 3 bases at J, with 9 bases between the two ends. This CDR3 has 12 amino acids. Germline CDR1 and CDR2: SGHRS and YFSETQ. CDR3 loop: CASRVDSYEQYF. Written as DNA, the CDR3 is TGCGCCAGCAGAGTGGACAGCTACGAGCAGTACTTC. Based on the CDR3 plus reference TRBV5-1 and TRBJ2-7, the full variable domain is KAGVTQTPRYLIKTRGQQVTLSCSPISGHRSVSWYQQTPGQGLQFLFEYFSETQRNKGNFPGRFSGRQFSNSRSEMNVSTLELGDSALYLCASRVDSYEQYFGPGTRLTVT.

The chain links TRBV5-1 to TRBJ2-2; tentative D call: TRBD2 (5 bases). From germline, CDR1 is SGHRS and CDR2 YFSETQ. CDR3 length: 14 residues. V gave up 4 bases and J gave up 6 bases, with 13 bases separating them. The CDR3 sequence: CASSPAGVPGELFF. The DNA of the CDR3 is TGCGCCAGCAGCCCCGCCGGGGTCCCCGGGGAGCTGTTTTTT.

Of note for this clone: The junction departs from germline at one end; a sequencing error may be responsible. This chain connects TRBV5-5 to TRBJ1-2, with D possibly being TRBD1 (6 bases). The germline CDR1 and CDR2 sequences are SGHKS and YYEKEE (reference sequence). The CDR3 runs 13 residues. CDR3 region: CASSLYRGDGHTF. CDR3 DNA sequence: TGTGCCAGCAGCTTGTATAGGGGGGATGGCCACACCTTC.

The gene calls are TRBV11-2 and TRBJ2-5; 12 bases are a match to TRBD1. This CDR3 region has 17 residues. Trimming took 2 bases from V and 9 from J; bases not matched to a gene: 13. In germline, CDR1 is SGHAT, CDR2 FQNNGV. This CDR3 is CASSLMSRPGQGASQYF. The CDR3 DNA is TGTGCCAGCAGCTTAATGAGTAGGCCGGGACAGGGGGCTTCCCAGTACTTC.

The V and J genes are TRBV4-2 and TRBJ1-3; D not resolved. Germline CDR1 reads LGHNA; CDR2 reads YNFKEQ. CDR3 length: 20 amino acids. V was trimmed by 3 bases and J by 3 bases, leaving 27 bases between them. CDR3 sequence (DNA): TGTGCCAGCAGCCAGAGAATAGACCGAATAGCAAACCCTCGTGGAAACACCATATATTTT. This codes for CASSQRIDRIANPRGNTIYF.

The chain couples TRBV30 to TRBJ2-3; no definite D call. The V end lost 3 bases, the J end lost 4 bases, and 8 bases lay between the germline ends. The CDR3 has 12 amino acids. Germline lookup yields CDR1 GTSNPN and CDR2 SVGIG (reference sequence). Written as DNA, the CDR3 is TGTGCCTGGAGCGACCTTCCAGATACGCAGTATTTT. Translation: CAWSDLPDTQYF. Complete variable domain (other parts from reference TRBV30 and TRBJ2-3): SQTIHQWPATLVQPVGSPLSLECTVEGTSNPNLYWYRQAAGRGLQLLFYSVGIGQISSEVPQNLSASRPQDRQFILSSKKLLLSDSGFYLCAWSDLPDTQYFGPGTRLTVL.

The genes are TRBV29-1 and TRBJ2-2, with 7 bases that match TRBD2. The CDR3 runs to 15 residues. V trimming: 4 bases; J trimming: 0 bases; junction bases outside the gene matches: 5. CDR1 and CDR2 from the germline V gene are SQVTM and ANQGSEA. CDR3 DNA sequence: TGCAGCGTTGGGAGCGGGGCCGCGAACACCGGGGAGCTGTTTTTT. Its protein product is CSVGSGAANTGELFF.